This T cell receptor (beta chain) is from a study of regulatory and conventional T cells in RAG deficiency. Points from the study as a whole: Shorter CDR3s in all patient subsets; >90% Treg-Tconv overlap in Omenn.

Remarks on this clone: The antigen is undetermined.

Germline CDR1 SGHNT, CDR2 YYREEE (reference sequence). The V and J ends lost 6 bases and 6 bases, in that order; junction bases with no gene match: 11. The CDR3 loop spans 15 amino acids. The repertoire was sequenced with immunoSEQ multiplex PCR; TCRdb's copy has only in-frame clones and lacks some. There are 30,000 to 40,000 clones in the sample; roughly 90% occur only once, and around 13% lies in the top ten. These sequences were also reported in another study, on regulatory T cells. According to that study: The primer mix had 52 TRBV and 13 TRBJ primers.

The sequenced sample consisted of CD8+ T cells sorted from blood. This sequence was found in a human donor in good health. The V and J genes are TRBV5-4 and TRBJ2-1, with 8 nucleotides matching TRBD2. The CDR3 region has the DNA TGTGCCAGCACCTCTTTCTCCGGGGGGGGCAATGAGCAGTTCTTC. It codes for CASTSFSGGGNEQFF.